Sequencing of this T cell receptor (beta chain) was carried out in a study of shared clonotypes between healthy human individuals. Notes on the study in general: With a handful of donors compared, roughly 4.9% of naive CD4 clonotypes were shared. Generation of non-shared clonotypes was less probable than generation of clonotypes shared by all four donors.

CDR1 is MDHEN, CDR2 SYDVKM, per germline. Trimming took 6 bases from V and 4 from J, leaving 13 bases between them. This CDR3 region has 14 residues. In the sorted-subset replicate PCRs, 200 ng DNA, around 30,000 T cell genomes, was used. Profiling relied on immunoSEQ multiplex PCR, and the TCRdb table lists in-frame clones only, not all of them. Altogether about 1.1 million clones are present, around three quarters being singletons, with the ten largest covering more than 0.45%. The donors were all Caucasian adults (living in Nashville, Tennessee). About this clone: Its antigen remains unknown.

The clonotype was recovered from a man between 18 and 29 years old in good health. Some clones in this sample may be carry-over from other donors' samples. The rearrangement joins TRBV28 to TRBJ1-3; no clear D. Sequencing input: memory CD4+ T cells from PBMCs. Subset of the sample: CD45RA-negative fraction. CDR3 in amino acids: CASRSEGTGNTIYF. The CDR3 DNA is TGTGCCAGCAGGAGCGAGGGAACCGGAAACACCATATATTTT.